Below, 4 T cell receptor beta chains from the same sample are listed, as sequenced in a study of control samples from healthy donors and cancer patients. Assay used: immunoSEQ multiplex PCR; TCRdb lists only in-frame clones, some missing. This sample yields about 160,000 clones, of which 90% to 95% are seen a single time; 11% to 15% belongs to the top ten. Source material: PBMCs. These receptors were obtained from a man in his 60s with colorectal cancer.

The chain couples TRBV7-2 to TRBJ2-3, with 9 nucleotides matching TRBD2. CDR1 and CDR2 from the germline V gene are SGHTA and FQGNSA. This CDR3 is built from 16 residues. Trimming took 5 bases from V and 4 from J; bases not matched to a gene: 10. CDR3 sequence: CASSRPGAGGSDTQYF. In nucleotides, the CDR3 is TGTGCCAGCAGCCGGCCGGGAGCGGGGGGTTCAGATACGCAGTATTTT.

V and J are TRBV12-3 or TRBV12-4 and TRBJ2-5; D perhaps matches TRBD1 (5 bases). Trimming removed 6 bases from V and 5 bases from J, with 13 bases in between. The CDR3 consists of 13 residues. The CDR3 bases are TGTGCCAGCAGCAATCCCAGGGATGAGACCCAGTACTTC. It is translated as CASSNPRDETQYF.

In its sample, this clone was seen once. This chain joins TRBV30 and TRBJ2-7; D not certain. With 2 bases removed from V and 0 bases from J, the gap between germline ends came to 5 bases. Germline-derived CDR1 and CDR2 are GTSNPN and SVGIG (reference sequence). There are 12 residues in the CDR3. CDR3 sequence: CAWSPDSYEQYF. The CDR3 DNA reads as TGTGCCTGGAGTCCGGACTCCTACGAGCAGTACTTC.

The chain combines TRBV19 with TRBJ2-6, with 7 bases identical to TRBD2. Germline CDR1 reads LNHDA; CDR2 reads SQIVND (reference sequence). The V and J ends lost 6 bases and 4 bases, in that order; junction bases with no gene match: 9. The CDR3 spans 16 residues. The CDR3, as DNA: TGTGCCAGTAGGAGTCCCGGGACTAAGGGGGCCAACGTCCTGACTTTC. This translates into CASRSPGTKGANVLTF.